This T cell receptor beta chain was sequenced during a study of blood T cell repertoires in COVID-19. Participants came from roughly 25 US areas, aged roughly 18 to 95 years. Participants' own reports of clinical history determined their cohort assignment. Cohort 3 recovered donors had two negative PCRs, clearance, or symptom resolution. The CDR3 contains 12 residues. Germline lookup yields CDR1 LNHDA and CDR2 SQIVND (reference sequence). V shed 6 bases and J shed 9 bases, with 14 bases lying between them. Only in-frame clones appear in the TCRdb table, and some are missing; sequencing was by immunoSEQ multiplex PCR. The sample has 300,000 to 400,000 clones; over 75% are singletons.

This clonotype was sampled from a man aged 25-45 years who had recovered from COVID-19. Sequenced sample: PBMCs or T cells enriched from blood (not recorded which). The chain carries TRBV19 and TRBJ2-5; D possibly corresponds to TRBD1 (5 bases). CDR3 protein: CASSRDFRAQYF. CDR3 nucleotides: TGTGCCAGTAGCAGGGATTTTCGGGCCCAGTACTTC.